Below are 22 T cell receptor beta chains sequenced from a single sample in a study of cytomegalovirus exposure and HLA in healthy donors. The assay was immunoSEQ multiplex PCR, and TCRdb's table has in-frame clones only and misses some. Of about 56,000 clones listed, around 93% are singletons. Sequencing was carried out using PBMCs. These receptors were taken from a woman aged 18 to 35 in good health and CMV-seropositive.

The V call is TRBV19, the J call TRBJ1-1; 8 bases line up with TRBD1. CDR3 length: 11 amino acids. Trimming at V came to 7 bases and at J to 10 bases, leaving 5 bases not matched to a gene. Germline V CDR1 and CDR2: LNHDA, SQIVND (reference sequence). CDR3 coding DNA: TGTGCCAGTACTCAGACAGGGGCAGCTTTCTTT. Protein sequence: CASTQTGAAFF.

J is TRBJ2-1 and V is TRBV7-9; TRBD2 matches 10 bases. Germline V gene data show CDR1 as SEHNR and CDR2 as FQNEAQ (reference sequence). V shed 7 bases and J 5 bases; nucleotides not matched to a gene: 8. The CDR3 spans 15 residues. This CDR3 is CASTLVAGGNNEQFF. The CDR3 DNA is TGTGCCAGCACACTCGTAGCGGGGGGCAACAATGAGCAGTTCTTC.

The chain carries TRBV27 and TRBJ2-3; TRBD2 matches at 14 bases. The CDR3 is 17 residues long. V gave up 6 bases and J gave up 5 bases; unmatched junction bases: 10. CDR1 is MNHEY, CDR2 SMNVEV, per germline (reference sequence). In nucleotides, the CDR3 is TGTGCCAGCAGGACCGCGACTAGCGGGGGGGCCCGAGATACGCAGTATTTT. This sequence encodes CASRTATSGGARDTQYF.

CDR3 nucleotides: TGTGCCAGCAGCCCCATGCGGGGCTCCTACAATGAGCAGTTCTTC. Translating gives CASSPMRGSYNEQFF. The chain recombines TRBV7-2 with TRBJ2-1; a possible D gene is TRBD2 (6 bases). The V gene lost 5 bases and the J gene lost 0 bases, with 11 bases spanning the gap. The length of the CDR3 is 15 residues. Germline CDR1 SGHTA, CDR2 FQGNSA. The whole variable domain, filled in from reference TRBV7-2 and TRBJ2-1, reads GAGVSQSPSNKVTEKGKDVELRCDPISGHTALYWYRQSLGQGLEFLIYFQGNSAPDKSGLPSDRFSAERTGGSVSTLTIQRTQQEDSAVYLCASSPMRGSYNEQFFGPGTRLTVL.

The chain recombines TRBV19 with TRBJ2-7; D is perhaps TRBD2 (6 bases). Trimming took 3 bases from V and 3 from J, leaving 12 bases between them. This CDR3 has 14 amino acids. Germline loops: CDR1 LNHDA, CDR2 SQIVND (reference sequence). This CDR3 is CASSIGGSLYEQYF. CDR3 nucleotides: TGTGCCAGTAGTATTGGGGGGTCCCTCTACGAGCAGTACTTC. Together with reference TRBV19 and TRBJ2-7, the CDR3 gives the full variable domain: DGGITQSPKYLFRKEGQNVTLSCEQNLNHDAMYWYRQDPGQGLRLIYYSQIVNDFQKGDIAEGYSVSREKKESFPLTVTSAQKNPTAFYLCASSIGGSLYEQYFGPGTRLTVT.

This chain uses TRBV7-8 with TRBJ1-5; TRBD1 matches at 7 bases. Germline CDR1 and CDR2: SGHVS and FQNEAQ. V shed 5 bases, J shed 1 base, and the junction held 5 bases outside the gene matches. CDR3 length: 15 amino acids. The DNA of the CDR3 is TGTGCCAGCAGCCTTGCGACAGGGAGCAATCAGCCCCAGCATTTT. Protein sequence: CASSLATGSNQPQHF.

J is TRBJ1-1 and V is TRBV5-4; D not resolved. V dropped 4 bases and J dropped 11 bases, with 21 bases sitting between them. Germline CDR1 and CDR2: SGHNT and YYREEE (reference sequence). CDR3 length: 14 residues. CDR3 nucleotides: TGTGCCAGCAGCCCGATTGGGGAGAGGGCCCGGGCTTTCTTT. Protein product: CASSPIGERARAFF. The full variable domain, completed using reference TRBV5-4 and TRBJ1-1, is ETGVTQSPTHLIKTRGQQVTLRCSSQSGHNTVSWYQQALGQGPQFIFQYYREEENGRGNFPPRFSGLQFPNYSSELNVNALELDDSALYLCASSPIGERARAFFGQGTRLTVV.

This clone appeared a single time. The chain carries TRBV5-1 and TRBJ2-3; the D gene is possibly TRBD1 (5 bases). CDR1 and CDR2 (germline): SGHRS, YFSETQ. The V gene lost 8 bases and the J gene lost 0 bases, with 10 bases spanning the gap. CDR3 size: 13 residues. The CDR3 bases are TGCGCCAGTCGGACAATTAGCACAGATACGCAGTATTTT. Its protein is CASRTISTDTQYF.

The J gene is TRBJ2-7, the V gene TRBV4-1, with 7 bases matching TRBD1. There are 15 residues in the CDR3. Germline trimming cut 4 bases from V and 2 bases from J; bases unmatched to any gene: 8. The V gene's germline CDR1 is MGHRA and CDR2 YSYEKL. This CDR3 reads CASSRSGTDTYEQYF. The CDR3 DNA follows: TGCGCCAGCAGCCGGTCCGGGACAGACACCTACGAGCAGTACTTC.

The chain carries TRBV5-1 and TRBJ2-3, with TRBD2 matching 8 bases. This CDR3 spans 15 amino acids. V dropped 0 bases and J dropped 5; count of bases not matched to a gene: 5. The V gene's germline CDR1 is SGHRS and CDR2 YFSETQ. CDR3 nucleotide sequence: TGCGCCAGCAGCTTGGGACTAGCGACGGGAGATACGCAGTATTTT. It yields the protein CASSLGLATGDTQYF.

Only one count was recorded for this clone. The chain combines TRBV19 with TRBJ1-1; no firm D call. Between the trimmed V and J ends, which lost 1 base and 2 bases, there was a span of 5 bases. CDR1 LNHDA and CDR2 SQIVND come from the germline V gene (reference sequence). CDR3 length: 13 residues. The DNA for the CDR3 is TGTGCCAGTAGTATAGTAGTTAACACTGAAGCTTTCTTT. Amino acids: CASSIVVNTEAFF.

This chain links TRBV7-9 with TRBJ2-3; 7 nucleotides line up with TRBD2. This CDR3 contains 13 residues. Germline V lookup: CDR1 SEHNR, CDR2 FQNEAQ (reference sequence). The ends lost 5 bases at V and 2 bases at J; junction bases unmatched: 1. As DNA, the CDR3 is TGTGCCAGCAGCCGGGACTACACAGATACGCAGTATTTT. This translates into CASSRDYTDTQYF. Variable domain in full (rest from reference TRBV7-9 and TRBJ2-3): DTGVSQNPRHKITKRGQNVTFRCDPISEHNRLYWYRQTLGQGPEFLTYFQNEAQLEKSRLLSDRFSAERPKGSFSTLEIQRTEQGDSAMYLCASSRDYTDTQYFGPGTRLTVL.

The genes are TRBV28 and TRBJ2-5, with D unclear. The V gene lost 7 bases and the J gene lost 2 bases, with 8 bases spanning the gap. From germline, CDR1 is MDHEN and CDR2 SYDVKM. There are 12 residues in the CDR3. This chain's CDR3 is CASNRLQETQYF. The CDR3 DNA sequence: TGTGCCAGCAATCGGTTACAAGAGACCCAGTACTTC.

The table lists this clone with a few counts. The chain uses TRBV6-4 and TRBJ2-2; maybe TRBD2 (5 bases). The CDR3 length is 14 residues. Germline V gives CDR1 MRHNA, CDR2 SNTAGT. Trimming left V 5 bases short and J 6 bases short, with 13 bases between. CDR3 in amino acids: CASSPSWESGELFF. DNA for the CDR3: TGTGCCAGCAGTCCCTCGTGGGAGTCCGGGGAGCTGTTTTTT.

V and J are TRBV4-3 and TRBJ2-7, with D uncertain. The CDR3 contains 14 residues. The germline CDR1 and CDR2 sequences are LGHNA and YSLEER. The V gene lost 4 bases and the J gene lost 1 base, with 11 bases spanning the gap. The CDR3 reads CASSRGIYSYEQYF. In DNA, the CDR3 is TGCGCCAGCAGCCGAGGTATTTATTCCTACGAGCAGTACTTC.

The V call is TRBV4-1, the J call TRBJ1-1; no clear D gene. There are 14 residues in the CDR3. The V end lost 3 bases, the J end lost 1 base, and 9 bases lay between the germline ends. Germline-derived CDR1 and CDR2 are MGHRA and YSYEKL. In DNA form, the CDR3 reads TGCGCCAGCAGCCAGGTGAGCACGAACACTGAAGCTTTCTTT. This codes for CASSQVSTNTEAFF.

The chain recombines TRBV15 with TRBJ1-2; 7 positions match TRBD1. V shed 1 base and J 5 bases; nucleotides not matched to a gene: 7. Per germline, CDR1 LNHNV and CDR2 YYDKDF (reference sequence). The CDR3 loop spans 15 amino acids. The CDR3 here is CATSRGLGGDYGYTF. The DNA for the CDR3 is TGTGCCACCAGCAGAGGACTAGGGGGCGATTATGGCTACACCTTC.

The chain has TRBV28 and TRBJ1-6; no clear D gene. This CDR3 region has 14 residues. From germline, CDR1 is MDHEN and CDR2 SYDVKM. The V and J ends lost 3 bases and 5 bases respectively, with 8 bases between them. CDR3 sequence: CASSFWQDNSPLHF. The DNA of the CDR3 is TGTGCCAGCAGTTTCTGGCAAGATAATTCACCCCTCCACTTT.

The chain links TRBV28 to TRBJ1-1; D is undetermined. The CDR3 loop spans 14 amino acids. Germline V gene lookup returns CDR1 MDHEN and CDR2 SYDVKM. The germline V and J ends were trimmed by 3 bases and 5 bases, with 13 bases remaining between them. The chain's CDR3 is CASSFTGFRTEAFF. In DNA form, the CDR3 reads TGTGCCAGCAGTTTCACGGGTTTTAGGACTGAAGCTTTCTTT. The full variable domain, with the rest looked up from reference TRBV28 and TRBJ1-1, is DVKVTQSSRYLVKRTGEKVFLECVQDMDHENMFWYRQDPGLGLRLIYFSYDVKMKEKGDIPEGYSVSREKKERFSLILESASTNQTSMYLCASSFTGFRTEAFFGQGTRLTVV.

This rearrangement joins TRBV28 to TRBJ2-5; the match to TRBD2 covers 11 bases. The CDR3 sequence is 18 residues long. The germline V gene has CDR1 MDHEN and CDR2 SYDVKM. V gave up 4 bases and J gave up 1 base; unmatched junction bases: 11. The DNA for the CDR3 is TGTGCCAGCAGTTCGAGCCTAGCGGGGGGCCGACTCCAAGAGACCCAGTACTTC. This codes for CASSSSLAGGRLQETQYF.

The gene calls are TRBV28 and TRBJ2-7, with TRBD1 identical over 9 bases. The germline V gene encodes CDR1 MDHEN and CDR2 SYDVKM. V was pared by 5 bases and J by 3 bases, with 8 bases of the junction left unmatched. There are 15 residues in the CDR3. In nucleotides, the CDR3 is TGTGCCAGCAGTGTACCCGGGACAGGGTACTACGAGCAGTACTTC. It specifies CASSVPGTGYYEQYF. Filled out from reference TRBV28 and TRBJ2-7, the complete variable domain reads DVKVTQSSRYLVKRTGEKVFLECVQDMDHENMFWYRQDPGLGLRLIYFSYDVKMKEKGDIPEGYSVSREKKERFSLILESASTNQTSMYLCASSVPGTGYYEQYFGPGTRLTVT.

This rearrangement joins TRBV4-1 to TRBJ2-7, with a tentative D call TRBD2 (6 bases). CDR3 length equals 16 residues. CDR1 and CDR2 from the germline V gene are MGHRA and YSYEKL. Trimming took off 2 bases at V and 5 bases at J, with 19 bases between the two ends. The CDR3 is CASSQPVNSGGNEQYF. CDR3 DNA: TGCGCCAGCAGCCAACCCGTTAATAGCGGTGGCAACGAGCAGTACTTC.